The clone carrying this T cell receptor (beta chain) has only a few counts. RNA transcripts gave rise to amplified TCR beta CDR3 regions. TCR CDR3 underwent first-round RT-PCR with the HTBI primer set. TCRdb redid the calling of the multiplex PCR reads with MiXCR, one entry per CDR3 protein. The sample yields some 360,000 distinct CDR3 sequences, over 11% seen once. The sample comes from a study of T cells in Graves' hyperthyroidism and ophthalmopathy. Source material: blood. The sequence came from a woman aged 55 to 70 with Graves' hyperthyroidism.

The CDR3 loop is CASSLSLGAIAYEQYF. CDR3 nucleotide sequence: TGTGCCAGCAGCCTCTCCCTTGGGGCAATAGCCTACGAGCAGTACTTC. The V and J genes are TRBV7-2 and TRBJ2-7, with D perhaps matching TRBD1 (5 bases). V gave up 5 bases and J gave up 2 bases, with 19 bases separating them. The CDR3 consists of 16 residues. Germline V gene sequence: CDR1 SGHTA, CDR2 FQGNSA.